The 27 T cell receptor beta chains in this list originate from one sample, sequenced in a study of blood T cell repertoires in COVID-19. Data came from immunoSEQ multiplex PCR; TCRdb stores just in-frame clones and leaves some out. The sample lists about 210,000 clones, 81% seen once, with approximately 9.2% in the top ten. Sequences were obtained from PBMCs or T cells enriched from blood (not recorded which). Receptors were obtained from a man between 40 and 49 years old who had recovered from COVID-19.

This chain uses TRBV6-5 with TRBJ2-3, with D unclear. CDR1 is MNHEY, CDR2 SVGAGI, per germline. The CDR3 has 12 amino acids. Trimming left V 4 bases short and J 2 bases short, with 4 bases between. The CDR3 DNA reads TGTGCCAGCAGTTTCTTCACAGATACGCAGTATTTT. Protein sequence: CASSFFTDTQYF.

The chain carries TRBV11-2 and TRBJ2-7; 9 bases map to TRBD1. V shed 0 bases and J 4 bases; nucleotides not matched to a gene: 4. This CDR3 is built from 15 residues. Germline V CDR1 and CDR2: SGHAT, FQNNGV. CDR3 in DNA: TGTGCCAGCAGCTTAGATGGACAGGGGTGGTACGAGCAGTACTTC. Encoded protein: CASSLDGQGWYEQYF.

The chain carries TRBV19 and TRBJ1-6, with 9 bases that match TRBD1. CDR1 is LNHDA and CDR2 is SQIVND in the germline V gene (reference sequence). The CDR3 extends over 13 amino acids. Trimming took 6 bases from V and 9 from J; bases not matched to a gene: 3. This CDR3 is CASSGTGLSPLHF. In DNA, the CDR3 is TGTGCCAGTAGCGGGACAGGGCTTTCACCCCTCCACTTT. Based on the CDR3 plus reference TRBV19 and TRBJ1-6, the full variable domain is DGGITQSPKYLFRKEGQNVTLSCEQNLNHDAMYWYRQDPGQGLRLIYYSQIVNDFQKGDIAEGYSVSREKKESFPLTVTSAQKNPTAFYLCASSGTGLSPLHFGNGTRLTVT.

The chain joins TRBV19 to TRBJ2-1; the D gene is possibly TRBD1 (5 bases). With 1 base removed from V and 9 bases from J, the gap between germline ends came to 13 bases. The CDR3 is made up of 14 amino acids. From germline, CDR1 is LNHDA and CDR2 SQIVND (reference sequence). DNA for the CDR3: TGTGCCAGTAGTATAGTGGCAGGGCAGGGTGAGCAGTTCTTC. It codes for CASSIVAGQGEQFF.

This chain connects TRBV25-1 to TRBJ2-5; 10 nucleotides agree with TRBD2. Trimming took 4 bases from V and 4 from J; bases not matched to a gene: 15. CDR1 and CDR2 from the germline V gene are MGHDK and SYGVNS. The CDR3 sequence is 18 residues long. CDR3 sequence: CASSASHSGTSARETQYF. CDR3 sequence (DNA): TGTGCCAGCAGTGCCTCCCATTCCGGGACTAGCGCACGAGAGACCCAGTACTTC.

This chain connects TRBV30 to TRBJ2-1; D is uncertain. CDR1 is GTSNPN and CDR2 is SVGIG in the germline V gene (reference sequence). The CDR3 runs to 16 residues. V was clipped by 0 bases and J by 0 bases, with 12 bases between them. DNA for the CDR3: TGTGCCTGGAGTGTACTCGACACCAACTCCTACAATGAGCAGTTCTTC. Its protein is CAWSVLDTNSYNEQFF.

J is TRBJ2-1 and V is TRBV9, with TRBD2 identical over 13 bases. Germline values: CDR1 SGDLS, CDR2 YYNGEE. The CDR3 contains 19 residues. V gave up 3 bases and J gave up 0 bases; unmatched junction bases: 9. CDR3 loop: CASSAGLAGALSSYNEQFF. The CDR3 bases are TGTGCCAGCAGCGCAGGACTAGCGGGAGCCTTGAGCTCCTACAATGAGCAGTTCTTC.

The chain carries TRBV5-6 and TRBJ2-5, with TRBD1 matching over 7 bases. V shed 8 bases, J shed 2 bases, and the junction held 12 bases outside the gene matches. Per germline, CDR1 SGHDT and CDR2 YYEEEE. This CDR3 region has 15 residues. In nucleotides, the CDR3 is TGTGCCAGGGTAGGGACCGGGACAGAACAAGAGACCCAGTACTTC. The encoded protein is CARVGTGTEQETQYF.

CDR3 residues: CASSGGVSGNTIYF. The CDR3, as DNA: TGCGCCAGCAGCGGAGGGGTCTCTGGAAACACCATATATTTT. The chain has TRBV5-1 and TRBJ1-3, with D possibly being TRBD1 (5 bases). Between the trimmed V and J ends, which lost 4 bases and 0 bases, there was a span of 8 bases. The germline CDR1 and CDR2 sequences are SGHRS and YFSETQ. This CDR3 spans 14 amino acids.

The chain is built from TRBV5-6 and TRBJ2-7; D gene unclear. Trimming removed 1 base at V and 1 base at J, with 6 bases between. This CDR3 contains 13 residues. Germline values: CDR1 SGHDT, CDR2 YYEEEE. Here the CDR3 reads CASSLSRSYEQYF. The CDR3 DNA is TGTGCCAGCAGCTTGTCGCGGTCCTACGAGCAGTACTTC.

The chain combines TRBV24-1 with TRBJ2-2; D perhaps matches TRBD1 (5 bases). CDR1 KGHDR and CDR2 SFDVKD come from the germline V gene. The CDR3 has 17 amino acids. V was pared by 7 bases and J by 2 bases, with 19 bases between. In nucleotides, the CDR3 is TGTGCCACCAGGCCAAACACAGGCCCTCTTAACACCGGGGAGCTGTTTTTT. Its protein product is CATRPNTGPLNTGELFF.

This rearrangement joins TRBV5-4 to TRBJ2-2; weak D call: TRBD2 (6 bases). This CDR3 is 20 amino acids long. The ends were cut back, 2 bases at V and 0 bases at J, with 23 bases in the middle. In germline, CDR1 is SGHNT, CDR2 YYREEE (reference sequence). This CDR3 is CASSFSWGTVILSNTGELFF. The DNA of the CDR3 is TGTGCCAGCAGCTTTTCCTGGGGGACTGTAATACTTTCGAACACCGGGGAGCTGTTTTTT. The full variable domain, completed using reference TRBV5-4 and TRBJ2-2, is ETGVTQSPTHLIKTRGQQVTLRCSSQSGHNTVSWYQQALGQGPQFIFQYYREEENGRGNFPPRFSGLQFPNYSSELNVNALELDDSALYLCASSFSWGTVILSNTGELFFGEGSRLTVL.

This chain links TRBV9 with TRBJ2-5, with 8 bases that match TRBD2. V was pared by 6 bases and J by 10 bases, with 14 bases of the junction left unmatched. The CDR3 extends over 14 amino acids. The germline CDR1 and CDR2 sequences are SGDLS and YYNGEE. CDR3 coding DNA: TGTGCCAGCATCTCCCGGGGGGGCCGAGGAGACCAGTACTTC. As protein: CASISRGGRGDQYF.

The chain combines TRBV3-1 (or the pseudogene TRBV3-2) with TRBJ2-1; TRBD2 aligns across 10 bases. There are 15 residues in the CDR3. The germline V gene encodes CDR1 LGHDT and CDR2 YNNKEL (reference sequence). The ends lost 4 bases at V and 7 bases at J; junction bases unmatched: 7. The CDR3 sequence is CASSPAGGPKNEQFF. Written as DNA, the CDR3 is TGTGCCAGCAGCCCAGCGGGAGGGCCGAAAAATGAGCAGTTCTTC.

The CDR3 DNA sequence: TGCGCCAGCAGCTTGGTGGTACAGCCATACGAGCAGTACTTC. It is translated as CASSLVVQPYEQYF. The chain combines TRBV5-1 with TRBJ2-7; no definite D call. The CDR3 contains 14 residues. Trimming pared 0 bases from V and 4 bases from J, leaving 11 bases between. Germline assignment: CDR1 SGHRS and CDR2 YFSETQ.

The rearrangement uses TRBV10-1 and TRBJ1-2; D unclear. V was shortened by 6 bases and J by 6 bases, with 14 bases between the two germline ends. This CDR3 contains 13 residues. CDR1 is WNHNN and CDR2 is SYGVQD in the germline V gene (reference sequence). CDR3: CASSDTVAHGYTF. CDR3 DNA sequence: TGCGCCAGCAGCGATACAGTAGCGCATGGCTACACCTTC.

The chain uses TRBV7-2 and TRBJ1-4, with unresolved D. The CDR3 is made up of 14 amino acids. Germline V gene lookup returns CDR1 SGHTA and CDR2 FQGNSA. V lost 5 bases and J lost 8, with 15 bases in between. CDR3 residues: CASSLPGLGEKLFF. Here the CDR3 DNA reads TGTGCCAGCAGCCTACCGGGGTTGGGGGAAAAACTGTTTTTT.

The V gene is TRBV5-1, the J gene TRBJ2-1; 8 bases align to TRBD2. Trimming at V came to 4 bases and at J to 7 bases, leaving 13 bases not matched to a gene. Looked up from germline, CDR1 is SGHRS and CDR2 is YFSETQ. The CDR3 covers 16 residues. Here the CDR3 reads CASSPWTSRLRNEQFF. For the CDR3, the DNA is TGCGCCAGCAGCCCCTGGACTAGCCGATTGAGGAATGAGCAGTTCTTC.

The rearrangement links TRBV3-1 (or the pseudogene TRBV3-2) to TRBJ2-7, with TRBD2 identical over 14 bases. This CDR3 region has 18 residues. V shed 3 bases and J 2 bases; nucleotides not matched to a gene: 9. In germline, CDR1 is LGHDT, CDR2 YNNKEL (reference sequence). Written as DNA, the CDR3 is TGTGCCAGCAGCCAGCTTACTCGACTAGCGGGGGGGCCCTACGAGCAGTACTTC. This codes for CASSQLTRLAGGPYEQYF.

This chain links TRBV5-6 with TRBJ2-5, with 9 bases matching TRBD2. The V gene's germline CDR1 is SGHDT and CDR2 YYEEEE. CDR3 length: 14 residues. The V and J ends lost 7 bases and 2 bases, in that order; junction bases with no gene match: 6. The CDR3 here is CASFVAGGQETQYF. The CDR3 DNA is TGTGCCAGCTTCGTTGCGGGGGGGCAAGAGACCCAGTACTTC.

The chain has TRBV7-9 and TRBJ2-3; D is possibly TRBD2 (6 bases). The CDR3 runs 15 residues. The V gene's germline CDR1 is SEHNR and CDR2 FQNEAQ (reference sequence). V lost 1 base and J lost 3, with 11 bases in between. CDR3 sequence reads: CASSLDAGSTDTQYF. The CDR3, as DNA: TGTGCCAGCAGCTTAGACGCGGGGTCGACAGATACGCAGTATTTT.

The rearrangement uses TRBV18 and TRBJ2-7; 9 nucleotides align to TRBD2. The CDR3 has 15 amino acids. Germline V gene data show CDR1 as KGHSH and CDR2 as LQKENI. V gave up 3 bases and J gave up 4 bases; unmatched junction bases: 7. For the CDR3, the DNA is TGTGCCAGCTCACCCCGACTAGCGGATAAATACGAGCAGTACTTC. As protein: CASSPRLADKYEQYF.

The chain combines TRBV5-1 with TRBJ2-7; 8 bases are shared with TRBD1. The CDR3 contains 13 residues. Germline lookup yields CDR1 SGHRS and CDR2 YFSETQ. Trimming at V came to 4 bases and at J to 3 bases, leaving 3 bases not matched to a gene. CDR3 sequence: CASSDRGFYEQYF. CDR3 coding DNA: TGCGCCAGCAGCGACAGGGGTTTCTACGAGCAGTACTTC.

This chain joins TRBV6-2 or TRBV6-3 and TRBJ2-4; no firm D call. The CDR3 sequence is 11 residues long. In germline, CDR1 is MNHEY, CDR2 SVGEGT. V lost 5 bases and J 7 bases, leaving 6 bases between the germline ends. Here the CDR3 reads CASSNHNIQYF. CDR3 in DNA: TGTGCCAGCAGTAATCATAACATTCAGTACTTC.

The V call is TRBV2, the J call TRBJ2-3; D is possibly TRBD2 (6 bases). This CDR3 spans 15 amino acids. V dropped 5 bases and J dropped 3 bases, with 15 bases sitting between them. The germline V gene encodes CDR1 SNHLY and CDR2 FYNNEI. The CDR3 protein is CASSQWGSGTDTQYF. CDR3 nucleotide sequence: TGTGCCAGCAGTCAGTGGGGGAGCGGGACAGATACGCAGTATTTT.

This chain connects TRBV30 to TRBJ1-1; tentatively, D is TRBD1 (6 bases). Deletions cut 2 bases from V and 1 base from J, with 8 bases between. The CDR3 extends over 13 amino acids. Germline lookup yields CDR1 GTSNPN and CDR2 SVGIG (reference sequence). CDR3 bases: TGTGCCTGGAGTATACAGGGGAACACTGAAGCTTTCTTT. The encoded protein is CAWSIQGNTEAFF.

This chain joins TRBV7-3 and TRBJ2-1; maybe TRBD2 (5 bases). The CDR3 sequence is 15 residues long. The germline gives CDR1 SGHTA, CDR2 FQGTGA. The V gene lost 2 bases and the J gene lost 9 bases, with 17 bases spanning the gap. Written as DNA, the CDR3 is TGTGCCAGCAGCTTAGGGTCGACCCCCCGGGGTGAGCAGTTCTTC. It translates to CASSLGSTPRGEQFF.